Presented here are 16 T cell receptor beta chains from one specimen sequenced in a study of blood T cell repertoires in COVID-19 (dated by TCRdb to 2020 to 2021). Library preparation used the immunoSEQ multiplex PCR assay. TCRdb's version of the immuneACCESS table is confined to in-frame rearrangements and falls short of the full clone set. An unresolved V gene accounts for under half of the shortfall where checked; the remainder is of unknown origin. This sample has 130,000 to 150,000 clones in its table, and 85% of those were observed once. The top ten constitute approximately 2.7% of the sample. The source material was peripheral blood. Every receptor here comes from a woman in her thirties or forties with active or convalescent COVID-19.

This clone was counted only a few times. The chain joins TRBV30 to TRBJ2-3, with 9 bases lining up with TRBD2. Germline-derived CDR1 and CDR2 are GTSNPN and SVGIG (reference sequence). The CDR3 is made up of 15 amino acids. Losses at the gene ends were 0 bases for V and 2 bases for J; bases not matched to a gene: 3. The CDR3, as DNA: TGTGCCTGGAGTGTGGCGGGGGGGTCCACAGATACGCAGTATTTT. This sequence encodes CAWSVAGGSTDTQYF.

The rearrangement links TRBV27 to TRBJ2-1; 8 positions agree with TRBD1. Germline V gene sequence: CDR1 MNHEY, CDR2 SMNVEV (reference sequence). V gave up 10 bases and J gave up 0 bases; unmatched junction bases: 11. The CDR3 contains 16 residues. CDR3 nucleotide sequence: TGTGCCACAGCAAGGACAGGGCTGAGCTCCTACAATGAGCAGTTCTTC. It encodes CATARTGLSSYNEQFF.

V and J are TRBV7-9 and TRBJ1-1, with no clear D. Germline assignment: CDR1 SEHNR and CDR2 FQNEAQ (reference sequence). The CDR3 is 13 amino acids. V was trimmed by 4 bases and J by 3 bases, leaving 9 bases between them. The CDR3 nucleotides read TGTGCCAGCAGCTCGGTCGTGGACACTGAAGCTTTCTTT. Its protein product is CASSSVVDTEAFF.

The chain employs TRBV14 and TRBJ2-2; D gene unclear. This CDR3 has 16 residues. Germline V CDR1 and CDR2: SGHDN, FVKESK. The germline V and J ends were trimmed by 1 base and 2 bases, with 11 bases remaining between them. The DNA of the CDR3 is TGTGCCAGCAGCCAAGGATTACGGTTCAACACCGGGGAGCTGTTTTTT. Translated, it gives CASSQGLRFNTGELFF.

V gene TRBV6-5 combines with J gene TRBJ1-5; D is unresolved. CDR1 and CDR2 (germline): MNHEY, SVGAGI. V lost 7 bases, J lost 7 bases, and 14 bases lay in between. The CDR3 is 13 amino acids. The CDR3 sequence is CASNNGPLQPQHF. In DNA form, the CDR3 reads TGTGCCAGCAACAATGGGCCCTTACAGCCCCAGCATTTT.

Concerning this clone itself: A junction end diverges from the germline sequence, so it may reflect a read error. This CDR3 is CASSLYHSSTDTQYF. The CDR3 nucleotides read TGTGCTAGCAGCCTGTACCACAGTAGCACAGATACGCAGTATTTT. The chain has TRBV7-7 and TRBJ2-3; the D is unclear. Germline V gene data show CDR1 as SSHAT and CDR2 as FNYEAQ (reference sequence). The CDR3 contains 15 residues.

In the case of this clone: Other nucleotide sequences in the sample specify the same CDR3. This chain links TRBV12-3 or TRBV12-4 with TRBJ1-2; unclear D gene. The ends were cut back, 1 base at V and 2 bases at J, with 5 bases in the middle. There are 13 residues in the CDR3. DNA of the CDR3: TGTGCCAGCAGTTTAGGGCAAAACTATGGCTACACCTTC. Encoded protein: CASSLGQNYGYTF.

V is TRBV9 and J is TRBJ2-1, with TRBD1 matching over 8 bases. CDR3 length equals 15 residues. Germline V lookup: CDR1 SGDLS, CDR2 YYNGEE. J was trimmed by 10 bases and V by 1 base; bases with no gene match: 10. The DNA of the CDR3 is TGTGCCAGCAGCGTACGGGCAGGGGGCGCGGACGAGCAGTTCTTC. Its protein is CASSVRAGGADEQFF. Full variable domain (outside the CDR3, taken from reference TRBV9 and TRBJ2-1): DSGVTQTPKHLITATGQRVTLRCSPRSGDLSVYWYQQSLDQGLQFLIQYYNGEERAKGNILERFSAQQFPDLHSELNLSSLELGDSALYFCASSVRAGGADEQFFGPGTRLTVL.

The V gene is TRBV4-1, the J gene TRBJ2-5; TRBD2 aligns across 9 bases. The CDR3 extends over 18 amino acids. After removal of 2 bases from V and 1 base from J, the junction contained 11 bases not matched to a gene. Germline V gene data show CDR1 as MGHRA and CDR2 as YSYEKL. CDR3 sequence (DNA): TGCGCCAGCAGCCAACGACGGACAGCGGGGGGCCCCCAAGAGACCCAGTACTTC. Amino acids: CASSQRRTAGGPQETQYF.

This clone was seen more than once but under ten times. This sequence joins TRBV6-5 and TRBJ1-5, with D possibly TRBD1 on 5 matching bases. Per the germline V gene, CDR1 is MNHEY and CDR2 is SVGAGI. V was clipped by 2 bases and J by 6 bases, with 14 bases between them. CDR3 length equals 15 residues. CDR3: CASSYLEGPIQPQHF. The CDR3 DNA reads TGTGCCAGCAGTTACCTGGAGGGGCCTATTCAGCCCCAGCATTTT.

V and J are TRBV3-1 (or the pseudogene TRBV3-2) and TRBJ2-7; D ambiguous. The length of the CDR3 is 18 residues. The V gene's germline CDR1 is LGHDT and CDR2 YNNKEL (reference sequence). V was pared by 0 bases and J by 4 bases, with 22 bases between. CDR3 sequence reads: CASSQDRDLFQPYYEQYF. CDR3 bases: TGTGCCAGCAGCCAAGACCGAGACTTGTTCCAACCGTATTACGAGCAGTACTTC.

This chain joins TRBV18 and TRBJ1-1; D is ambiguous. Germline lookup yields CDR1 KGHSH and CDR2 LQKENI. V was pared by 3 bases and J by 4 bases, with 12 bases between. The CDR3 length is 14 residues. The CDR3 region has the DNA TGTGCCAGCTCACCGGAGGGTCTAGGCACTGAAGCTTTCTTT. Its translation: CASSPEGLGTEAFF.

This chain uses TRBV5-4 with TRBJ1-6; a weak D match, TRBD1 (6 bases). The germline CDR1 and CDR2 sequences are SGHNT and YYREEE (reference sequence). The V end was cut by 0 bases, the J end by 10 bases, with 14 bases between. This CDR3 region has 15 residues. The CDR3 bases are TGTGCCAGCAGCTTGGTGCAGGGGTCGCCCTCACCCCTCCACTTT. It encodes CASSLVQGSPSPLHF.

The V call is TRBV28, the J call TRBJ2-7; the D gene is possibly TRBD2 (5 bases). V was trimmed by 8 bases and J by 1 base, leaving 18 bases between them. The CDR3 covers 15 residues. Per germline, CDR1 MDHEN and CDR2 SYDVKM. In DNA, the CDR3 is TGTGCCAGCTTGTCACGTGGGAGTCCTTCCTACGAGCAGTACTTC. Protein sequence: CASLSRGSPSYEQYF.

As concerns this clone: Additional DNA sequences in this sample encode the identical CDR3. This rearrangement joins TRBV28 to TRBJ1-5; weak D call: TRBD1 (6 bases). In germline, CDR1 is MDHEN, CDR2 SYDVKM. The CDR3 consists of 12 residues. Trimming shortened V by 8 bases and J by 2 bases, and 7 bases separated the two germline ends. CDR3 region: CASRQGNQPQHF. CDR3 nucleotide sequence: TGTGCCAGCCGACAGGGCAATCAGCCCCAGCATTTT.

The rearrangement links TRBV25-1 to TRBJ2-5, with D perhaps TRBD2 (6 bases). Germline V gene lookup returns CDR1 MGHDK and CDR2 SYGVNS. V lost 2 bases to trimming and J lost 6 bases, with 16 bases between them. The CDR3 spans 15 residues. CDR3 in DNA: TGTGCCAGCAGTGAACAAGGAGGGCCGAGGAAGACCCAGTACTTC. Translating it yields CASSEQGGPRKTQYF.